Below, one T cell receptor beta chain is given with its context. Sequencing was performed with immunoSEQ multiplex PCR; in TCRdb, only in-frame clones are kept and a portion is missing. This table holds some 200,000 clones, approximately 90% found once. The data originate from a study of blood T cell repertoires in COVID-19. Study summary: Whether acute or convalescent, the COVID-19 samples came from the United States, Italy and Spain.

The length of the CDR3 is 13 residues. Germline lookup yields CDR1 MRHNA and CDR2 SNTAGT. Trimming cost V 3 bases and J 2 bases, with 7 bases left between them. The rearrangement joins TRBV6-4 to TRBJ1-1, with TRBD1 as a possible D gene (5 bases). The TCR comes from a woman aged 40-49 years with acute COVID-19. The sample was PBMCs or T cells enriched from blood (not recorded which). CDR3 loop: CASSERTNTEAFF. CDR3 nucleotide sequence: TGTGCCAGCAGTGAACGGACAAACACTGAAGCTTTCTTT.